Below are 18 T cell receptor beta chains sequenced from a single sample in a study of T cell changes during pregnancy in multiple sclerosis. Clones were sequenced by immunoSEQ multiplex PCR, and TCRdb holds only the in-frame ones, with some missing. The sample shows around 67,000 clones, almost 90% of them seen only once. The sequences come from peripheral blood, collected after pregnancy. These receptors were obtained from a female donor in good health, enrolled as a control in a pregnancy study.

Written as DNA, the CDR3 is TGTGCCAGCAGTGAAAGTGGGTGGCGGGACACTGAAGCTTTCTTT. Translating it yields CASSESGWRDTEAFF. V is TRBV2 and J is TRBJ1-1, with no clear D. The CDR3 is made up of 15 amino acids. The V end lost 2 bases, the J end lost 3 bases, and 13 bases lay between the germline ends. The germline gives CDR1 SNHLY, CDR2 FYNNEI.

The chain carries TRBV25-1 and TRBJ1-1, with 8 bases fitting TRBD1. V lost 5 bases and J lost 5; bases outside the gene matches: 13. In germline, CDR1 is MGHDK, CDR2 SYGVNS. This CDR3 region has 16 residues. The CDR3 spells CASSPKLGQGLTEAFF. In DNA form, the CDR3 reads TGTGCCAGCAGTCCGAAGCTCGGACAGGGACTAACTGAAGCTTTCTTT. Full variable domain (outside the CDR3, taken from reference TRBV25-1 and TRBJ1-1): EADIYQTPRYLVIGTGKKITLECSQTMGHDKMYWYQQDPGMELHLIHYSYGVNSTEKGDLSSESTVSRIRTEHFPLTLESARPSHTSQYLCASSPKLGQGLTEAFFGQGTRLTVV.

Written as DNA, the CDR3 is TGTGCCATCAGTGAGTCAGAAGGGGGCGACTATGGCTACACCTTC. Translated: CAISESEGGDYGYTF. This sequence joins TRBV10-3 and TRBJ1-2, with 7 bases that match TRBD1. J gave up 3 bases and V 0 bases, and 4 bases lay outside the gene matches. This CDR3 has 15 amino acids. Germline V gives CDR1 ENHRY, CDR2 SYGVKD.

The chain combines TRBV6-1 with TRBJ2-7; 9 bases align to TRBD2. The CDR3 contains 17 residues. Germline CDR1 and CDR2: MNHNS and SASEGT. J gave up 3 bases and V 0 bases, and 9 bases lay outside the gene matches. The CDR3 nucleotides are TGTGCCAGCAGTGAAGCGCAAAGCGGGAGGACCTACTACGAGCAGTACTTC. It yields the protein CASSEAQSGRTYYEQYF.

The chain has TRBV30 and TRBJ1-5; D is unresolved. CDR3 length equals 13 residues. Germline CDR1 reads GTSNPN; CDR2 reads SVGIG (reference sequence). V was shortened by 0 bases and J by 4 bases, with 7 bases between the two germline ends. CDR3 nucleotides: TGTGCCTGGAGTGTTCAAACAAATCAGCCCCAGCATTTT. Encoded protein: CAWSVQTNQPQHF.

V is TRBV27 and J is TRBJ2-1, with 9 bases matching TRBD2. The CDR3 runs to 17 residues. With V trimmed by 6 bases and J by 7 bases, 16 bases remained unmatched. Germline CDR1 is MNHEY and CDR2 is SMNVEV (reference sequence). The CDR3 DNA is TGTGCCAGCAGCCCCATGGGGGATAGCGGGAGAGGGAATGAGCAGTTCTTC. Its protein product is CASSPMGDSGRGNEQFF.

The chain couples TRBV10-3 to TRBJ1-2; 10 bases map to TRBD1. The germline CDR1 and CDR2 sequences are ENHRY and SYGVKD. The CDR3 loop spans 14 amino acids. The trim removed 7 bases at V and 6 bases at J, leaving 8 bases unmatched. The CDR3 is CAITRDRGLDGYTF. CDR3 nucleotide sequence: TGTGCCATCACGCGGGACAGGGGCCTCGATGGCTACACCTTC.

This rearrangement joins TRBV5-1 to TRBJ2-1, with D possibly being TRBD2 (6 bases). Germline V gene sequence: CDR1 SGHRS, CDR2 YFSETQ. The V end was cut by 0 bases, the J end by 6 bases, with 16 bases between. The CDR3 spans 16 residues. Here the CDR3 DNA reads TGCGCCAGCAGCTTGGGGCTCCGGGAGTCCCTCAATGAGCAGTTCTTC. This encodes CASSLGLRESLNEQFF.

This sequence joins TRBV6-5 and TRBJ1-2, with D perhaps TRBD1 (6 bases). The germline V gene has CDR1 MNHEY and CDR2 SVGAGI. V was pared by 5 bases and J by 8 bases, with 15 bases between. This CDR3 comprises 13 residues. This CDR3 reads CASSPGGPEGYTF. Here the CDR3 DNA reads TGTGCCAGCAGTCCCGGGGGGCCTGAAGGCTACACCTTC.

V is TRBV25-1 and J is TRBJ2-6; 8 bases agree with TRBD2. Germline V lookup: CDR1 MGHDK, CDR2 SYGVNS. J was trimmed by 3 bases and V by 3 bases; bases with no gene match: 7. This CDR3 region has 17 residues. The CDR3 coding sequence is TGTGCCAGCAGTGACCTGAACAGCGGGAGTGGGGCCAACGTCCTGACTTTC. This gives the protein CASSDLNSGSGANVLTF.

This chain connects TRBV7-8 to TRBJ2-1; a possible D gene is TRBD1 (5 bases). The CDR3 has 14 residues. The V end was cut by 5 bases, the J end by 8 bases, with 16 bases between. Germline-derived CDR1 and CDR2 are SGHVS and FQNEAQ. In DNA, the CDR3 is TGTGCCAGCAGCCTCAGGCAGGGCTTGGATGAGCAGTTCTTC. Its protein is CASSLRQGLDEQFF. Combining the CDR3 with reference TRBV7-8 and TRBJ2-1 gives the whole variable domain GAGVSQSPRYKVAKRGQDVALRCDPISGHVSLFWYQQALGQGPEFLTYFQNEAQLDKSGLPSDRFFAERPEGSVSTLKIQRTQQEDSAVYLCASSLRQGLDEQFFGPGTRLTVL.

This clone was picked up one time. The chain employs TRBV7-2 and TRBJ2-7, with 8 bases fitting TRBD1. The germline gives CDR1 SGHTA, CDR2 FQGNSA. With V trimmed by 3 bases and J by 5 bases, 6 bases remained unmatched. The CDR3 extends over 14 amino acids. For the CDR3, the DNA is TGTGCCAGCAGCTTCGACAGGGGAGTCCACGAGCAGTACTTC. Translated: CASSFDRGVHEQYF.

The V gene is TRBV4-3, the J gene TRBJ2-1, with D possibly TRBD2 on 5 matching bases. V was clipped by 0 bases and J by 8 bases, with 17 bases between them. The length of the CDR3 is 16 residues. Germline assignment: CDR1 LGHNA and CDR2 YSLEER. The DNA of the CDR3 is TGCGCCAGCAGCCAAGATCTTAACGGGGTTATTGATGAGCAGTTCTTC. The encoded protein is CASSQDLNGVIDEQFF.

This clone was counted only a few times. The rearrangement joins TRBV5-4 to TRBJ1-2; a weak D match, TRBD1 (6 bases). CDR3 length equals 14 residues. V was shortened by 0 bases and J by 3 bases, with 9 bases between the two germline ends. Germline V lookup: CDR1 SGHNT, CDR2 YYREEE (reference sequence). CDR3 in amino acids: CASSLADRYYGYTF. DNA of the CDR3: TGTGCCAGCAGCTTGGCGGACAGATACTATGGCTACACCTTC.

This clone was detected only once. The chain recombines TRBV6-6 with TRBJ2-1, with D possibly TRBD2 on 6 matching bases. The V end was cut by 0 bases, the J end by 6 bases, with 15 bases between. This CDR3 spans 16 amino acids. In germline, CDR1 is MNHNY, CDR2 SVGAGI (reference sequence). CDR3 nucleotide sequence: TGTGCCAGCAGTTACTCGAGAGGGAGGCCTGGCAATGAGCAGTTCTTC. Its protein is CASSYSRGRPGNEQFF.

This sequence joins TRBV20-1 and TRBJ2-5; D perhaps matches TRBD2 (6 bases). The germline CDR1 and CDR2 sequences are DFQATT and SNEGSKA (reference sequence). There are 11 residues in the CDR3. CDR3 coding DNA: TGCAGCGGGGCGGGAAAAGAGACCCAGTACTTC. As protein: CSGAGKETQYF.

This sequence joins TRBV11-3 and TRBJ2-2, with D tentatively TRBD1 (5 bases). The CDR3 has 14 residues. Trimming took 5 bases from V and 4 from J, leaving 11 bases between them. The germline V gene encodes CDR1 SGHNT and CDR2 YENEEA. The CDR3: CASSGAQGTGELFF. The CDR3 region has the DNA TGTGCCAGCAGCGGGGCCCAGGGCACCGGGGAGCTGTTTTTT.

CDR3 DNA: TGTGCCAGCAGAGTAGGAGGGACAGGGACCACTGAAGCTTTCTTT. Translating it yields CASRVGGTGTTEAFF. V usage is TRBV5-6 and J usage is TRBJ1-1; 9 bases fit TRBD1. The CDR3 covers 15 residues. Per germline, CDR1 SGHDT and CDR2 YYEEEE. The V and J ends lost 5 bases and 4 bases, in that order; junction bases with no gene match: 9.